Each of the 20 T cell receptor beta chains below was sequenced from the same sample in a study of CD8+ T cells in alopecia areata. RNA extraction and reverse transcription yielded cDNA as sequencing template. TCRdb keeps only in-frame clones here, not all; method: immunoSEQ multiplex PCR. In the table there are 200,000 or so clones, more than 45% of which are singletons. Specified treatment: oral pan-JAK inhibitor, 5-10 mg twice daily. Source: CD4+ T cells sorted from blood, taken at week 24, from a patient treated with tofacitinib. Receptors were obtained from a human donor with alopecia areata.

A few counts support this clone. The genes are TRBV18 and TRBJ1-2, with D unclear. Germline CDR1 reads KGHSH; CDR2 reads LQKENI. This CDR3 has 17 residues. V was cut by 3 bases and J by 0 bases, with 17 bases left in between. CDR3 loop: CASSPIGSGWANYGYTF. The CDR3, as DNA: TGTGCCAGCTCACCCATCGGCTCCGGGTGGGCTAACTATGGCTACACCTTC.

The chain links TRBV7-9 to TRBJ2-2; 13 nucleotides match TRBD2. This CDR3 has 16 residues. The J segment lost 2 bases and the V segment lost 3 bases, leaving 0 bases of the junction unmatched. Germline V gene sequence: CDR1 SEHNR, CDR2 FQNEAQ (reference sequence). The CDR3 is CASSLGLAGNTGELFF. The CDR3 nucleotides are TGTGCCAGCAGCTTGGGACTAGCGGGAAACACCGGGGAGCTGTTTTTT. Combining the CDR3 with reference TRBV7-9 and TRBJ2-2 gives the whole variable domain DTGVSQNPRHKITKRGQNVTFRCDPISEHNRLYWYRQTLGQGPEFLTYFQNEAQLEKSRLLSDRFSAERPKGSFSTLEIQRTEQGDSAMYLCASSLGLAGNTGELFFGEGSRLTVL.

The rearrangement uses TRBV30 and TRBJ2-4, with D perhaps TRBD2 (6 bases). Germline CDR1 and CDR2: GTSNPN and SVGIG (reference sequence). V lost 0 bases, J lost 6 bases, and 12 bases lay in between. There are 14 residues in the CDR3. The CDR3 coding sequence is TGTGCCTGGAGTGTAGACGGGAGAGGAAACATTCAGTACTTC. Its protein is CAWSVDGRGNIQYF.

CDR3 nucleotide sequence: TGTGCCAGCAGCCGACGACAGGGGAGTAATCAGCCCCAGCATTTT. Its translation: CASSRRQGSNQPQHF. This sequence joins TRBV27 and TRBJ1-5; TRBD1 aligns across 8 bases. Germline CDR1 is MNHEY and CDR2 is SMNVEV (reference sequence). After removal of 6 bases from V and 4 bases from J, the junction contained 8 bases not matched to a gene. This CDR3 is 15 amino acids long.

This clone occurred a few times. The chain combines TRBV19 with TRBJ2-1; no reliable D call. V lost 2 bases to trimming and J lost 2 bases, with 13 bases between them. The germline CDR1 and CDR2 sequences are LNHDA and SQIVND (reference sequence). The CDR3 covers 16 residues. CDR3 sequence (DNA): TGTGCCAGTAGTATACGGGCCCTACCCACCTACAATGAGCAGTTCTTC. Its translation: CASSIRALPTYNEQFF. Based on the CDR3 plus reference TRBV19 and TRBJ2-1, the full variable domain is DGGITQSPKYLFRKEGQNVTLSCEQNLNHDAMYWYRQDPGQGLRLIYYSQIVNDFQKGDIAEGYSVSREKKESFPLTVTSAQKNPTAFYLCASSIRALPTYNEQFFGPGTRLTVL.

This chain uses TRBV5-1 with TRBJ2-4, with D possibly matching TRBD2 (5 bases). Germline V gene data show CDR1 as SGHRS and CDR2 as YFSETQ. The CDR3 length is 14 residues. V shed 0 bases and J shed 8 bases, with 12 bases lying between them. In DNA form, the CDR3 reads TGCGCCAGCAGCTTGGATCGGGGTTTAGACATTCAGTACTTC. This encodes CASSLDRGLDIQYF.

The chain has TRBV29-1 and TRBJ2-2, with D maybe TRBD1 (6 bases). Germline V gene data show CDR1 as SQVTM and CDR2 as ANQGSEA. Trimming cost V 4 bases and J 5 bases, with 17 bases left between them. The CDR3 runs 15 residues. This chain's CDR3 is CSVGAGVYRTGELFF. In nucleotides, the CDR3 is TGCAGCGTTGGGGCAGGGGTTTATCGTACCGGGGAGCTGTTTTTT.

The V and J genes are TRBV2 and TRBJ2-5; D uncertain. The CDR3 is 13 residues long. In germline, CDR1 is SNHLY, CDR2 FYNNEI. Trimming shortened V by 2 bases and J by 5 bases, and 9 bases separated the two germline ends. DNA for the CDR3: TGTGCCAGCAGTGAACAGGTCGGGGAGACCCAGTACTTC. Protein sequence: CASSEQVGETQYF.

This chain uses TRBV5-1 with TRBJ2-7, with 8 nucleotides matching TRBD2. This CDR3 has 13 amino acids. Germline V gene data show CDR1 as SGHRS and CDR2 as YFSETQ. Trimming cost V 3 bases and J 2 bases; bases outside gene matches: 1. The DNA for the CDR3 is TGCGCCAGCAGCTGGACTAGCACCTACGAGCAGTACTTC. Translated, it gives CASSWTSTYEQYF. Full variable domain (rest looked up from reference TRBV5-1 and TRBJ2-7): KAGVTQTPRYLIKTRGQQVTLSCSPISGHRSVSWYQQTPGQGLQFLFEYFSETQRNKGNFPGRFSGRQFSNSRSEMNVSTLELGDSALYLCASSWTSTYEQYFGPGTRLTVT.

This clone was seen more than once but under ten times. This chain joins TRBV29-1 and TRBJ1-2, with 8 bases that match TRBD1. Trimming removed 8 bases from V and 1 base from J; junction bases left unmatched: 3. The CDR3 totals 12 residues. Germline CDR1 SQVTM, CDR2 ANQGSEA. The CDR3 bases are TGCAGCACCGGACAGGGTAACTATGGCTACACCTTC. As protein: CSTGQGNYGYTF.

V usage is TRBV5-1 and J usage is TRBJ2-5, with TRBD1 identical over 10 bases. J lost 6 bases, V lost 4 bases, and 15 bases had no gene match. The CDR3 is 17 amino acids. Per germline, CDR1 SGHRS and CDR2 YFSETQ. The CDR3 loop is CASSLSRDRGNEKTQYF. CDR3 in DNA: TGCGCCAGCAGCCTGTCCCGGGACAGGGGCAATGAGAAGACCCAGTACTTC.

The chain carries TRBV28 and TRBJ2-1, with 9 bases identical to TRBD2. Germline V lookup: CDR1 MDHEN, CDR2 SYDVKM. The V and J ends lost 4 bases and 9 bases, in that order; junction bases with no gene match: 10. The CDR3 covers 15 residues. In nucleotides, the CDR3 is TGTGCCAGCAGTTATAGCGGGAGTCATGCAATTGAGCAGTTCTTC. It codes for CASSYSGSHAIEQFF.

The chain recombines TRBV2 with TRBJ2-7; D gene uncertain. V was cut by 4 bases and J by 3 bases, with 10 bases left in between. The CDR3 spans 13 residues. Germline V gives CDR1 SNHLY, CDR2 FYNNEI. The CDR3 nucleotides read TGTGCCAGCAGTGCAGAGACTCGCTACGAGCAGTACTTC. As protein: CASSAETRYEQYF.

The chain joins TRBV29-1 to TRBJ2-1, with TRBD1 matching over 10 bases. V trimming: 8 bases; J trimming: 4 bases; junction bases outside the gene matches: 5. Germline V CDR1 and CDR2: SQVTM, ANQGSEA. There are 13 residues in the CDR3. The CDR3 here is CSLPGQGYNEQFF. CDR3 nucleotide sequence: TGCAGCTTACCGGGACAGGGGTACAATGAGCAGTTCTTC.

CDR3 protein: CASRDRGYTQYF. The DNA for the CDR3 is TGTGCCAGCCGGGACAGGGGGTATACGCAGTATTTT. The chain is built from TRBV2 and TRBJ2-3; TRBD1 aligns across 11 bases. CDR1 is SNHLY, CDR2 FYNNEI, per germline. Trimming cost V 8 bases and J 7 bases; bases outside gene matches: 2. CDR3 size: 12 residues. The variable domain in full, with the rest retrieved from reference TRBV2 and TRBJ2-3, is EPEVTQTPSHQVTQMGQEVILRCVPISNHLYFYWYRQILGQKVEFLVSFYNNEISEKSEIFDDQFSVERPDGSNFTLKIRSTKLEDSAMYFCASRDRGYTQYFGPGTRLTVL.

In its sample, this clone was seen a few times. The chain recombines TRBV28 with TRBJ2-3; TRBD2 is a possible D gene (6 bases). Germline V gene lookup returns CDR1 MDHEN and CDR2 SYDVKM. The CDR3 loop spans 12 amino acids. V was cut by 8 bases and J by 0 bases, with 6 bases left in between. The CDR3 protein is CASAGSTDTQYF. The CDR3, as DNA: TGTGCCAGCGCGGGGAGCACAGATACGCAGTATTTT.

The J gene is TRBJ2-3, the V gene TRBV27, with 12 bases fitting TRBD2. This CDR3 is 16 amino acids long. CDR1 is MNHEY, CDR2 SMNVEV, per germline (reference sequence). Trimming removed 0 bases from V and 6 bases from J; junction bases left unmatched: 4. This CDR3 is CASSLSILAGGDTQYF. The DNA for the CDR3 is TGTGCCAGCAGTTTATCGATCCTAGCGGGAGGGGATACGCAGTATTTT.

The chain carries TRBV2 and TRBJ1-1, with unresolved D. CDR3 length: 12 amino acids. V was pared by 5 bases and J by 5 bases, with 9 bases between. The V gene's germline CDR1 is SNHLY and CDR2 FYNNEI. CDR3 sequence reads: CASSRVETEAFF. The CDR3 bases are TGTGCCAGCAGTCGTGTCGAAACTGAAGCTTTCTTT.

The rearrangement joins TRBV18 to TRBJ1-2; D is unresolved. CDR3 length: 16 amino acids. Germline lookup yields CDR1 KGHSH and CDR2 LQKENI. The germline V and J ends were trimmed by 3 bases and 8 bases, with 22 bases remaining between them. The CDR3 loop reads CASSPATRTDVSGYTF. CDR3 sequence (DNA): TGTGCCAGCTCACCTGCTACCAGGACTGATGTTTCAGGCTACACCTTC.

The CDR3 DNA reads as TGTGCCACCACGCGCACAGATACGCAGTATTTT. Encoded protein: CATTRTDTQYF. V and J are TRBV6-5 and TRBJ2-3; D is undetermined. Trimming removed 10 bases at V and 1 base at J, with 6 bases between. Germline CDR1 and CDR2: MNHEY and SVGAGI. The CDR3 is 11 residues long.